This T cell receptor beta chain was profiled in a study of T-cell reconstitution after alpha-beta-depleted transplantation in children. Study-wide findings and caveats: There were reportedly several hundred expanded graft clones from which alpha-beta T cells came about two months after transplant. Among T cells one year after transplant, newly produced cells accounted for most counts and diversity. After transplant, high TCRbeta diversity at day 60 in some patients arose from surviving recipient T cells and thymic progenitors.

This clonotype showed up many times. Its antigen is unknown. TCRbeta library construction was performed incorporating unique molecular identifiers. Via MiXCR, TCRdb re-called the PCR reads, giving one row per CDR3 protein. The sample carries about 100,000 distinct CDR3 sequences, around 5.9% recorded once. Germline values: CDR1 SNHLY, CDR2 FYNNEI. The ends were cut back, 6 bases at V and 4 bases at J, with 10 bases in the middle. The CDR3 loop spans 13 amino acids. Sample: PBMCs, mostly from graft donor cells, taken 60 days after TCRalphabeta/CD19-depleted stem cell transplant. The chain uses TRBV2 and TRBJ2-1; D not resolved. This TCR derives from a female patient aged 2 to 10 who had a stem cell transplant for Fanconi anemia, so the T cells may come from the graft donor. The CDR3 is CASSQLGYNEQFF. The DNA of the CDR3 is TGTGCCAGCAGCCAGCTAGGGTACAATGAGCAGTTCTTC.